This is a list of T cell receptor beta chains from one sample in a study of cytomegalovirus exposure and HLA in healthy donors. Method: immunoSEQ multiplex PCR; TCRdb's copy keeps in-frame clones and lacks some. The table lists 120,000 to 150,000 clones, approximately 82% of them singletons. The specimen was PBMCs. The receptor set was obtained from a woman in her thirties or forties in good health and CMV-seronegative. Each CDR3 is given with its conserved first and last residue. The D gene is left open where the match is weak. Some rows have no size entry. The others give once, few or many, or a class for an expanded clone.

clone size: .; V gene: TRBV19; J gene: TRBJ2-7; D gene: .; CDR3 DNA: TGTGCCAGTAGTTTCCGGCAGGTCTCCTACGAGCAGTACTTC; CDR3 protein: CASSFRQVSYEQYF
clone size: .; V gene: TRBV9; J gene: TRBJ2-3; D gene: .; CDR3 DNA: TGTGCCAGCAGCGTCGAGCCTGGGACATCTAGCTTTTCAGATACGCAGTATTTT; CDR3 protein: CASSVEPGTSSFSDTQYF
clone size: .; V gene: TRBV7-9; J gene: TRBJ2-3; D gene: .; CDR3 DNA: TGTGCCAGCAGCTTGGAGAATACGCAGTATTTT; CDR3 protein: CASSLENTQYF
clone size: .; V gene: TRBV7-9; J gene: TRBJ2-7; D gene: TRBD1; CDR3 DNA: TGTGCCAGCAGCCCCCGGGACAGAGATTACGAGCAGTACTTC; CDR3 protein: CASSPRDRDYEQYF
clone size: .; V gene: TRBV9; J gene: TRBJ2-1; D gene: .; CDR3 DNA: TGTGCCAGCAGCGTAGCCCTCACGGTTGAGCAGTTCTTC; CDR3 protein: CASSVALTVEQFF
clone size: few; V gene: TRBV4-2; J gene: TRBJ2-1; D gene: TRBD2; CDR3 DNA: TGTGCCAGCAGCCCGGGACTAGCGGGAGCCAATGAGCAGTTCTTC; CDR3 protein: CASSPGLAGANEQFF
clone size: .; V gene: TRBV5-6; J gene: TRBJ2-3; D gene: TRBD2; CDR3 DNA: TGTGCCAGCAGCCTGCTAGCGGAGAACACAGATACGCAGTATTTT; CDR3 protein: CASSLLAENTDTQYF
clone size: .; V gene: TRBV2; J gene: TRBJ1-6; D gene: .; CDR3 DNA: TGTGCCAGATCGGACAGCTTTTATAATTCACCCCTCCACTTT; CDR3 protein: CARSDSFYNSPLHF
clone size: .; V gene: TRBV5-1; J gene: TRBJ2-1; D gene: TRBD2; CDR3 DNA: TGCGCCAGCAGCAGCCACTTACTAGCGGCATACAATGAGCAGTTCTTC; CDR3 protein: CASSSHLLAAYNEQFF
clone size: .; V gene: TRBV7-2; J gene: TRBJ2-1; D gene: .; CDR3 DNA: TGTGCCAGCAGCCCCGATAGATATTACAATGAGCAGTTCTTC; CDR3 protein: CASSPDRYYNEQFF
clone size: once; V gene: TRBV6-1; J gene: TRBJ1-6; D gene: .; CDR3 DNA: TGTGCCAGCAGTGAAGGAGTCCCTAATTCACCCCTCCACTTT; CDR3 protein: CASSEGVPNSPLHF
clone size: once; V gene: TRBV2; J gene: TRBJ2-3; D gene: TRBD2; CDR3 DNA: TGTGCCACCGCTCTAGCGGGAGTTACAGATACGCAGTATTTT; CDR3 protein: CATALAGVTDTQYF
clone size: .; V gene: TRBV25-1; J gene: TRBJ2-7; D gene: TRBD1; CDR3 DNA: TGTGCCAGCAGTTACCGACAGGGGGCCAACGAGCAGTACTTC; CDR3 protein: CASSYRQGANEQYF
clone size: once; V gene: TRBV2; J gene: TRBJ1-6; D gene: .; CDR3 DNA: TGTGCCAGCAGGGCCACAGAGATCTATTCACCCCTCCACTTT; CDR3 protein: CASRATEIYSPLHF
clone size: .; V gene: TRBV5-1; J gene: TRBJ2-7; D gene: .; CDR3 DNA: TGCGCCAGCTCTATTCTGTTCTCTAACTACGAGCAGTACTTC; CDR3 protein: CASSILFSNYEQYF
clone size: .; V gene: TRBV2; J gene: TRBJ2-3; D gene: TRBD2; CDR3 DNA: TGTGCCAGCAGTAGAGCGGGAGCTTTAGATACGCAGTATTTT; CDR3 protein: CASSRAGALDTQYF
clone size: .; V gene: TRBV10-3; J gene: TRBJ2-7; D gene: TRBD1; CDR3 DNA: TGTGCCATCAGTGGACAGGGCCCTACCTACGAGCAGTACTTC; CDR3 protein: CAISGQGPTYEQYF
clone size: .; V gene: TRBV7-2; J gene: TRBJ2-3; D gene: .; CDR3 DNA: TGTGCCAGCAGCTTAGCTCGAGATACGCAGTATTTT; CDR3 protein: CASSLARDTQYF
clone size: .; V gene: TRBV28; J gene: TRBJ1-2; D gene: .; CDR3 DNA: TGTGCCACTTGGACAGTCTATGGCTACACCTTC; CDR3 protein: CATWTVYGYTF
clone size: .; V gene: TRBV28; J gene: TRBJ2-1; D gene: TRBD2; CDR3 DNA: TGTGCCAGCAGTCCGTCACTAGCGGGAGGTTTCTCCTACAATGAGCAGTTCTTC; CDR3 protein: CASSPSLAGGFSYNEQFF
clone size: .; V gene: TRBV28; J gene: TRBJ2-3; D gene: TRBD2; CDR3 DNA: TGTGCCAGCAGTTCTCCCAATCTGCGGGAGGGATTGTCAGATACGCAGTATTTT; CDR3 protein: CASSSPNLREGLSDTQYF
clone size: .; V gene: TRBV28; J gene: TRBJ2-2; D gene: TRBD1; CDR3 DNA: TGTGCCAGCAGCCCATGGACAGGGAACACCGGGGAGCTGTTTTTT; CDR3 protein: CASSPWTGNTGELFF
clone size: .; V gene: TRBV19; J gene: TRBJ2-2; D gene: .; CDR3 DNA: TGTGCCAGTAGTGTTCCTAGCGAGAACACCGGGGAGCTGTTTTTT; CDR3 protein: CASSVPSENTGELFF
clone size: few; V gene: TRBV7-9; J gene: TRBJ2-7; D gene: .; CDR3 DNA: TGTGCCAGCAGCTTAGGGGGCAGCCGCTCCTACGAGCAGTACTTC; CDR3 protein: CASSLGGSRSYEQYF
clone size: .; V gene: TRBV9; J gene: TRBJ2-7; D gene: TRBD2; CDR3 DNA: TGTGCCAGCAGCCCCCGGACTAGCTACGAGCAGTACTTC; CDR3 protein: CASSPRTSYEQYF
clone size: .; V gene: TRBV5-1; J gene: TRBJ2-3; D gene: .; CDR3 DNA: TGCGCCAGCAGCTTGACAGGGAGCACAGATACGCAGTATTTT; CDR3 protein: CASSLTGSTDTQYF
clone size: .; V gene: TRBV5-5; J gene: TRBJ1-3; D gene: .; CDR3 DNA: TGTGCCAGCAGCGAGCAGGGGGGAAACACCATATATTTT; CDR3 protein: CASSEQGGNTIYF
clone size: .; V gene: TRBV28; J gene: TRBJ2-7; D gene: TRBD1; CDR3 DNA: TGTGCCAGCAGAATACCGGGACAGCTCTACGAGCAGTACTTC; CDR3 protein: CASRIPGQLYEQYF
clone size: .; V gene: TRBV5-4; J gene: TRBJ2-5; D gene: .; CDR3 DNA: TGTGCCAGCAGCTTGGGGGGTCGACAGGCCCAAGAGACCCAGTACTTC; CDR3 protein: CASSLGGRQAQETQYF
clone size: .; V gene: TRBV19; J gene: TRBJ1-2; D gene: TRBD1; CDR3 DNA: TGTGCCAGTAGGCCGGGACAGGGTTTTACTAACTATGGCTACACCTTC; CDR3 protein: CASRPGQGFTNYGYTF
clone size: .; V gene: TRBV11-3; J gene: TRBJ2-7; D gene: TRBD2; CDR3 DNA: TGTGCCAGCAGCGTTAGCGGGAGCGGCCACGAGCAGTACTTC; CDR3 protein: CASSVSGSGHEQYF
clone size: .; V gene: TRBV2; J gene: TRBJ1-1; D gene: TRBD1; CDR3 DNA: TGTGCCAGCAGTGCTCGACAGGGGAGGAACACTGAAGCTTTCTTT; CDR3 protein: CASSARQGRNTEAFF
clone size: .; V gene: TRBV4-1; J gene: TRBJ2-2; D gene: .; CDR3 DNA: TGCGCCAGCAGCCATCCAGGCGCTCGCACCGGGGAGCTGTTTTTT; CDR3 protein: CASSHPGARTGELFF
clone size: .; V gene: TRBV19; J gene: TRBJ1-1; D gene: TRBD1; CDR3 DNA: TGTGCCAGTAACTTACAGGGGATGAGCACTGAAGCTTTCTTT; CDR3 protein: CASNLQGMSTEAFF
clone size: .; V gene: TRBV5-1; J gene: TRBJ2-1; D gene: TRBD2; CDR3 DNA: TGCGCCAGCAGTTTAGGGACTAGCGGGAGGGCCGCGTACAATGAGCAGTTCTTC; CDR3 protein: CASSLGTSGRAAYNEQFF
clone size: .; V gene: TRBV7-6; J gene: TRBJ2-2; D gene: .; CDR3 DNA: TGTGCCAGCAGCTTAGGTACAGCTGGGGAGCTGTTTTTT; CDR3 protein: CASSLGTAGELFF
clone size: .; V gene: TRBV5-1; J gene: TRBJ2-1; D gene: .; CDR3 DNA: TGCGCCAGCAGCCCCCGGGGAAGCTCCTACAATGAGCAGTTCTTC; CDR3 protein: CASSPRGSSYNEQFF
clone size: .; V gene: TRBV5-5; J gene: TRBJ2-1; D gene: .; CDR3 DNA: TGTGCCAGCAGCTTGGCGGGAACGGGGTACAATGAGCAGTTCTTC; CDR3 protein: CASSLAGTGYNEQFF
clone size: .; V gene: TRBV5-1; J gene: TRBJ2-3; D gene: .; CDR3 DNA: TGCGCCAGCAGCTTGGGAGGGAACGCAGCTACGCAGTATTTT; CDR3 protein: CASSLGGNAATQYF
clone size: .; V gene: TRBV10-3; J gene: TRBJ2-2; D gene: TRBD2; CDR3 DNA: TGTGCCATCAGTGAGACAAGGCTACTAGCGGGAAACACCGGGGAGCTGTTTTTT; CDR3 protein: CAISETRLLAGNTGELFF
clone size: .; V gene: TRBV28; J gene: TRBJ1-5; D gene: .; CDR3 DNA: TGTGCCAGCAGTTTATCGGACAGTTCTAATCAGCCCCAGCATTTT; CDR3 protein: CASSLSDSSNQPQHF
clone size: .; V gene: TRBV28; J gene: TRBJ2-4; D gene: TRBD1; CDR3 DNA: TGTGCCAGCAGTACAACGACAGGGTTTGACATTCAGTACTTC; CDR3 protein: CASSTTTGFDIQYF
clone size: .; V gene: TRBV7-9; J gene: TRBJ2-1; D gene: TRBD2; CDR3 DNA: TGTTCCAGCAGCTTACGTCCTAGCGGGGGGGCCAATGAGCAGTTCTTC; CDR3 protein: CSSSLRPSGGANEQFF
clone size: .; V gene: TRBV7-2; J gene: TRBJ2-1; D gene: TRBD1; CDR3 DNA: TGTGCCAGCAGCATCGGGACAGCCTACAATGAGCAGTTCTTC; CDR3 protein: CASSIGTAYNEQFF
clone size: .; V gene: TRBV27; J gene: TRBJ2-7; D gene: .; CDR3 DNA: TGTGCCAGCAGTTTAATTTCCAGGGCCTACGAGCAGTACTTC; CDR3 protein: CASSLISRAYEQYF
clone size: once; V gene: TRBV7-6; J gene: TRBJ2-5; D gene: .; CDR3 DNA: TGTGCCAGCAGCTCCACTCTGGGAGCCTTTAACCAAGAGACCCAGTACTTC; CDR3 protein: CASSSTLGAFNQETQYF
clone size: .; V gene: TRBV9; J gene: TRBJ1-1; D gene: TRBD1; CDR3 DNA: TGTGCCAGCAGCGGGGACAGGTCTGACACTGAAGCTTTCTTT; CDR3 protein: CASSGDRSDTEAFF
clone size: .; V gene: TRBV14; J gene: TRBJ2-2; D gene: TRBD1; CDR3 DNA: TGTGCCAGCAGCGGAGCCAGGGGGATGCGGGAGCTGTTTTTT; CDR3 protein: CASSGARGMRELFF
clone size: .; V gene: TRBV28; J gene: TRBJ2-7; D gene: TRBD1; CDR3 DNA: TGTGCCAGCAGGCCGACAGGGACCCACGAGCAGTACTTC; CDR3 protein: CASRPTGTHEQYF
clone size: .; V gene: TRBV9; J gene: TRBJ2-1; D gene: TRBD2; CDR3 DNA: TGTGCCAGCAGCGACCCCCCCACTAGCGGCAATGAGCAGTTCTTC; CDR3 protein: CASSDPPTSGNEQFF
clone size: .; V gene: TRBV28; J gene: TRBJ2-5; D gene: TRBD2; CDR3 DNA: TGTGCCAGCAGCCGGGGACTAGCGGGAGTCGGCCTAATGCAGACCCAGTACTTC; CDR3 protein: CASSRGLAGVGLMQTQYF
clone size: .; V gene: TRBV5-1; J gene: TRBJ2-7; D gene: TRBD2; CDR3 DNA: TGCGCCAGCCGCGCGGGAGGGCCGTCGAGGGAGCAGTACTTC; CDR3 protein: CASRAGGPSREQYF
clone size: .; V gene: TRBV7-9; J gene: TRBJ1-1; D gene: .; CDR3 DNA: TGTGCCACCGGAAACGCAGGGTCGTACACTGAAGCTTTCTTT; CDR3 protein: CATGNAGSYTEAFF
clone size: .; V gene: TRBV6-5; J gene: TRBJ1-5; D gene: .; CDR3 DNA: TGTGCCAGCAGTCTCCTGATAGATAGCAATCAGCCCCAGCATTTT; CDR3 protein: CASSLLIDSNQPQHF
clone size: few; V gene: TRBV20-1; J gene: TRBJ2-3; D gene: .; CDR3 DNA: TGCAGTGCTAGTGTATCAGATACGCAGTATTTT; CDR3 protein: CSASVSDTQYF
clone size: .; V gene: TRBV9; J gene: TRBJ2-3; D gene: TRBD2; CDR3 DNA: TGTGCCAGCAGCGTAGTGACTAGCGGGAGTGGAACAGATACGCAGTATTTT; CDR3 protein: CASSVVTSGSGTDTQYF
clone size: .; V gene: TRBV6-5; J gene: TRBJ2-4; D gene: .; CDR3 DNA: TGTGCCAGCAGTTTTTCCGAGCGTCTCAAAAACATTCAGTACTTC; CDR3 protein: CASSFSERLKNIQYF